The following is a T cell receptor (beta chain) sequence with its context. Method: immunoSEQ multiplex PCR; TCRdb's copy keeps in-frame clones and lacks some. This table holds 200,000 to 250,000 clones, about 90% found once. Living in roughly 23 US areas, the participants were between roughly 18 and 95 years of age. The data stem from a study of blood T cell repertoires in COVID-19. The CDR3 covers 13 residues. In germline, CDR1 is MNHEY, CDR2 SMNVEV (reference sequence). The V end was cut by 10 bases, the J end by 2 bases, with 12 bases between. The sample was PBMCs or T cells enriched from blood (not recorded which). The chain is built from TRBV27 and TRBJ1-3; D may be TRBD1 (6 bases). The clonotype comes from a man aged 25 to 45 who had recovered from COVID-19. The CDR3 nucleotides read TGTGCCACGGCTGCAGGGGCTGGAAACACCATATATTTT. This encodes CATAAGAGNTIYF.